The clone carrying this T cell receptor (beta chain) appeared a few times. As yet, its antigen is unknown. TCRdb independently ran MiXCR on the reads; one entry per CDR3 protein. The sample lists approximately 270,000 distinct CDR3 sequences, less than 25% seen once, with about 21% in the top ten. The data belong to a study of T cell repertoires in cytomegalovirus infection. Overall study: Selection of CMV epitopes for the study included recently identified HLA-C-restricted and well-studied HLA-B-restricted ones. The public TCR beta signatures pointed to both CMV infection and matching HLA type. Broader study findings: What dominated the ex vivo response were HLA-C-restricted CMV-specific TCR beta clonotypes.

Trimming took off 0 bases at V and 0 bases at J, with 15 bases between the two ends. This CDR3 region has 17 residues. The V gene is TRBV12-3 or TRBV12-4, the J gene TRBJ2-7, with D maybe TRBD1 (6 bases). Sequencing was performed on cultured PBMCs, taken from culture after CMV antigen stimulation. This receptor was taken from a human donor in good health (CMV status not recorded). Some clones in this sample may be carry-over from other donors' samples. The CDR3 coding sequence is TGTGCCAGCAGTTTAGCGTCCTCTGGGGGCCGCTCCTACGAGCAGTACTTC. It is translated as CASSLASSGGRSYEQYF.